This passage covers 4 T cell receptor beta chains from one sample sequenced in a study of Ad26.COV2.S vaccination and SARS-CoV-2 variants listed by TCRdb under 2021. The method behind the library was the immunoSEQ multiplex PCR assay. TCRdb limited this immuneACCESS table to in-frame rearrangements with V and J called. A share of clones is missing; checked studies link under half to unresolved V genes, and the rest is unexplained. Here the sample has about 400,000 clones; approximately 91% occur a single time. Over 1.5% of the sample is held by the ten biggest clonotypes. Sample treatment or condition, as interpreted from the label and publication: some 20 received Ad26.COV2.S at low or high dose, single or two shots; a few received placebo; per-sample allocation not given. For vaccine and placebo recipients, repertoires were sequenced using samples collected on day 63 after the first injection.

Here the sequenced sample was peripheral blood, taken in a trial of Ad26.COV2.S vaccine versus placebo. Source of these receptors: a person aged 18 to 65 who received the Ad26.COV2.S COVID-19 vaccine or a placebo.

The V gene is TRBV27, the J gene TRBJ2-1, with 7 positions matching TRBD2. The CDR3 totals 15 residues. V shed 2 bases, J shed 9 bases, and the junction held 10 bases outside the gene matches. CDR1 MNHEY and CDR2 SMNVEV come from the germline V gene (reference sequence). CDR3 nucleotides: TGTGCCAGCAGTTTAACGGCGGGTTGGGGGGGTGAGCAGTTCTTC. It translates to CASSLTAGWGGEQFF.

CDR3 sequence: CASSLSRLAAEQYF. The CDR3 DNA follows: TGCGCCAGCAGCTTGTCCAGACTAGCGGCCGAGCAGTACTTC. The rearrangement joins TRBV5-1 to TRBJ2-7; 9 positions agree with TRBD2. Trimming removed 1 base from V and 6 bases from J; junction bases left unmatched: 5. CDR1 is SGHRS, CDR2 YFSETQ, per germline. The CDR3 loop spans 14 amino acids.

V and J are TRBV10-3 and TRBJ2-5, with 9 bases aligning to TRBD1. V gave up 6 bases and J gave up 4 bases; unmatched junction bases: 9. The V gene's germline CDR1 is ENHRY and CDR2 SYGVKD. This CDR3 comprises 15 residues. CDR3 region: CAIRPGTGFGETQYF. The CDR3 DNA follows: TGTGCCATCAGGCCCGGGACAGGGTTTGGAGAGACCCAGTACTTC.

Turning to this clone: Different DNA sequences within this sample yield the same CDR3. The rearrangement links TRBV5-1 to TRBJ2-5, with TRBD1 matching 10 bases. The CDR3 length is 15 residues. The germline CDR1 and CDR2 sequences are SGHRS and YFSETQ. V shed 4 bases, J shed 4 bases, and the junction held 7 bases outside the gene matches. CDR3 amino acids: CASSLGQGGTETQYF. The CDR3 nucleotides read TGCGCCAGCAGCCTCGGACAGGGGGGTACAGAGACCCAGTACTTC.